One T cell receptor beta chain is described in this entry. Germline loops: CDR1 SGHAT, CDR2 FQNNGV. CDR3 length equals 18 residues. Unmatched junction bases numbered 11, after V lost 0 bases and J lost 4 bases. This record belongs to a study of blood T cell repertoires in COVID-19. Looking at the study overall: Samples taken during acute and convalescent COVID-19 were collected in the United States, Italy and Spain.

Sequencing used immunoSEQ multiplex PCR; TCRdb keeps in-frame clones, though not all of them. The table lists about 170,000 clones, about 80% of them singletons, with approximately 11% in the top ten. The chain links TRBV11-2 to TRBJ1-2, with TRBD1 identical over 10 bases. The sample taken for sequencing was peripheral blood. This sequence was found in a man between 65 and 80 years old with active or convalescent COVID-19. CDR3 nucleotides: TGTGCCAGCAGCTTAGATCCCCCGGGACAGGGGAATGTCTATGGCTACACCTTC. Protein product: CASSLDPPGQGNVYGYTF.